What follows describes a single TCR beta chain. Study processing details: Reference gene primers were amplified, and this amplification served to estimate nucleated cell counts. Generated by immunoSEQ multiplex PCR, the TCRdb table keeps only in-frame clones and is missing some. The V and J calls and clone size were taken over from that table, and D and trimming were inferred from the DNA. The sample holds over 400,000 clones, about nine tenths seen once. This sample is drawn from a study of blood T cell repertoires in COVID-19. As for the study in general: Whether acute or convalescent, the COVID-19 samples came from the United States, Italy and Spain. T cells, B-cell-depleted T cells, or PBMCs provided the cDNA or gDNA that served as material.

The CDR3 spans 16 residues. Germline CDR1 is LGHDT and CDR2 is YNNKEL (reference sequence). The V end was cut by 1 base, the J end by 9 bases, with 19 bases between. Sequencing input: peripheral blood. The gene calls are TRBV3-1 (or the pseudogene TRBV3-2) and TRBJ2-1; D remains unclear. This receptor was obtained from a woman aged 25-40 years with active or convalescent COVID-19. In DNA form, the CDR3 reads TGTGCCAGCAGCCAAGTCCCCCGGTTACGTTTTCTTGAGCAGTTCTTC. As protein: CASSQVPRLRFLEQFF.